These 27 T cell receptor beta chains came from one sample sequenced in a study of spatial heterogeneity in lung cancer. Time point noted: sample taken at primary tumor resection. Unsorted whole RNA samples from tumor, nontumor lung or frozen PBMC were sequenced. In TCRdb, the 5' RACE reads were re-called with MiXCR into one record per CDR3 protein. The repertoire holds about 12,000 distinct CDR3 sequences, with 5.5% to 8% as singletons. The sample here was normal lung tissue next to the tumor, taken at surgery. Receptors were obtained from a male donor with early-stage non-small cell lung cancer.

The chain has TRBV5-4 and TRBJ2-3; no definite D call. Germline CDR1 SGHNT, CDR2 YYREEE (reference sequence). There are 16 residues in the CDR3. Trimming shortened V by 4 bases and J by 1 base, and 16 bases separated the two germline ends. CDR3: CASSLLQTSRTDTQYF. CDR3 nucleotides: TGTGCCAGCAGCCTCCTGCAGACCTCCCGCACAGATACGCAGTATTTT.

This clonotype was seen at least ten times. This chain uses TRBV11-2 with TRBJ2-3; 14 bases fit TRBD2. In germline, CDR1 is SGHAT, CDR2 FQNNGV. This CDR3 spans 18 amino acids. The V gene end was trimmed by 3 bases and the J gene end by 1 base; junction bases not matched to a gene: 6. CDR3 coding DNA: TGTGCCAGCAGCTTCGGGACTAGCGGGAGTTGGGGCACAGATACGCAGTATTTT. It codes for CASSFGTSGSWGTDTQYF.

This clonotype rates as medium-sized. The V and J genes are TRBV10-3 and TRBJ2-1, with 13 bases that match TRBD2. The V gene's germline CDR1 is ENHRY and CDR2 SYGVKD. J was trimmed by 7 bases and V by 0 bases; bases with no gene match: 6. CDR3 length: 17 residues. The CDR3 DNA sequence: TGTGCCATCAGTGAGTCGACGGGACTAGCGGGACTTAATGAGCAGTTCTTC. It translates to CAISESTGLAGLNEQFF.

The table lists this clonotype with many counts. The V gene is TRBV6-6, the J gene TRBJ1-2; D may be TRBD1 (5 bases). Deletions cut 3 bases from V and 3 bases from J, with 11 bases between. CDR1 and CDR2 (germline): MNHNY, SVGAGI (reference sequence). This CDR3 has 14 amino acids. The CDR3 DNA follows: TGTGCCAGCAGTTATGGGACCGGCTACTATGGCTACACCTTC. Amino acid sequence: CASSYGTGYYGYTF.

This clonotype was counted a few times. The chain recombines TRBV7-6 with TRBJ2-2, with 7 bases fitting TRBD2. In germline, CDR1 is SGHVS, CDR2 FNYEAQ. There are 16 residues in the CDR3. Unmatched junction bases numbered 8, after V lost 3 bases and J lost 4 bases. For the CDR3, the DNA is TGTGCCAGCAGCTTCGAGGGAGGGGCCTTCACCGGGGAGCTGTTTTTT. Translated, it gives CASSFEGGAFTGELFF. Together with reference TRBV7-6 and TRBJ2-2, the CDR3 gives the full variable domain: GAGVSQSPRYKVTKRGQDVALRCDPISGHVSLYWYRQALGQGPEFLTYFNYEAQQDKSGLPNDRFSAERPEGSISTLTIQRTEQRDSAMYRCASSFEGGAFTGELFFGEGSRLTVL.

This clonotype was recorded at least ten times. The V call is TRBV5-6, the J call TRBJ2-5; 7 positions match TRBD1. This CDR3 is built from 15 residues. Germline CDR1 is SGHDT and CDR2 is YYEEEE. The J segment lost 4 bases and the V segment lost 1 base, leaving 7 bases of the junction unmatched. The CDR3 spells CASSLLQGKGETQYF. CDR3 bases: TGTGCCAGCAGCTTGTTACAGGGGAAAGGAGAGACCCAGTACTTC.

The genes are TRBV6-5 and TRBJ2-7; 10 bases are a match to TRBD1. This CDR3 has 14 residues. Germline CDR1 reads MNHEY; CDR2 reads SVGAGI. J lost 2 bases, V lost 7 bases, and 5 bases had no gene match. The CDR3 DNA sequence: TGTGCCAGCACCCGGACAGGGGGAACCTACGAGCAGTACTTC. Translated, it gives CASTRTGGTYEQYF.

V is TRBV7-9 and J is TRBJ2-3; no definite D call. CDR3 length equals 15 residues. CDR1 and CDR2 from the germline V gene are SEHNR and FQNEAQ (reference sequence). Trimming left V 5 bases short and J 0 bases short, with 12 bases between. This chain's CDR3 is CASSKDAASTDTQYF. In DNA, the CDR3 is TGTGCCAGCAGCAAAGACGCTGCTAGCACAGATACGCAGTATTTT.

The chain recombines TRBV28 with TRBJ1-1, with no clear D. The CDR3 runs 14 residues. Trimming stripped 6 bases from V and 1 base from J, with 12 bases between. The V gene's germline CDR1 is MDHEN and CDR2 SYDVKM. CDR3 amino acids: CASSPSGPNTEAFF. The CDR3 region has the DNA TGTGCCAGCAGCCCTTCCGGGCCGAACACTGAAGCTTTCTTT.

This clonotype was counted many times. The chain is built from TRBV7-9 and TRBJ2-7; no reliable D call. Trimming shortened V by 10 bases and J by 2 bases, and 15 bases separated the two germline ends. CDR3 length equals 13 residues. In germline, CDR1 is SEHNR, CDR2 FQNEAQ (reference sequence). The CDR3 sequence: CAITQADTYEQYF. CDR3 coding DNA: TGTGCCATCACCCAAGCAGATACCTACGAGCAGTACTTC.

This clonotype was detected ten times or more. V is TRBV6-5 and J is TRBJ2-6; 7 bases line up with TRBD1. Germline lookup yields CDR1 MNHEY and CDR2 SVGAGI. The V and J ends lost 6 bases and 0 bases, in that order; junction bases with no gene match: 5. CDR3 length: 16 amino acids. The CDR3, as DNA: TGTGCCAGCAGACAGGGGAGAGTCTCTGGGGCCAACGTCCTGACTTTC. This translates into CASRQGRVSGANVLTF.

In this sample, this clonotype is medium-sized (0.01 to 0.1%). The CDR3 sequence: CASSRPASNQPQHF. In nucleotides, the CDR3 is TGTGCCAGCAGTCGACCAGCTAGCAATCAGCCCCAGCATTTT. The rearrangement links TRBV12-3 or TRBV12-4 to TRBJ1-5, with D unclear. Trimming removed 5 bases at V and 0 bases at J, with 8 bases between. The CDR3 is made up of 14 amino acids.

This clonotype was seen at least ten times. The V call is TRBV20-1, the J call TRBJ1-1; 7 bases map to TRBD1. The CDR3 covers 14 residues. V was clipped by 0 bases and J by 4 bases; unmatched bases: 5. Germline-derived CDR1 and CDR2 are DFQATT and SNEGSKA (reference sequence). The CDR3 spells CSAREEGAPTEAFF. The CDR3 region has the DNA TGCAGTGCTAGAGAGGAGGGGGCGCCCACTGAAGCTTTCTTT.

At least ten counts were recorded for this clonotype. This chain links TRBV2 with TRBJ2-7; unclear D gene. Germline V gives CDR1 SNHLY, CDR2 FYNNEI. V lost 1 base to trimming and J lost 10 bases, with 11 bases between them. The CDR3 length is 12 residues. The CDR3 DNA follows: TGTGCCAGCAGTGAAGGTCCTGAGAGACAGTACTTC. This gives the protein CASSEGPERQYF.

This clonotype occurred many times. The chain employs TRBV30 and TRBJ1-5; D is possibly TRBD1 (6 bases). The CDR3 totals 13 residues. Germline V gene sequence: CDR1 GTSNPN, CDR2 SVGIG (reference sequence). V was pared by 5 bases and J by 6 bases, with 14 bases between. The CDR3 nucleotides are TGTGCCTGGGGTGGGGGGCCGATTCAGCCCCAGCATTTT. It translates to CAWGGGPIQPQHF.

At least ten counts were recorded for this clonotype. The chain links TRBV5-1 to TRBJ2-7; possibly TRBD2 for D (6 bases). Trimming pared 3 bases from V and 9 bases from J, leaving 16 bases between. The CDR3 totals 13 residues. Germline V gene lookup returns CDR1 SGHRS and CDR2 YFSETQ. This CDR3 reads CASSSNRETAQYF. The CDR3 DNA follows: TGCGCCAGCAGCTCCAACCGGGAGACCGCGCAGTACTTC. Full variable domain (rest looked up from reference TRBV5-1 and TRBJ2-7): KAGVTQTPRYLIKTRGQQVTLSCSPISGHRSVSWYQQTPGQGLQFLFEYFSETQRNKGNFPGRFSGRQFSNSRSEMNVSTLELGDSALYLCASSSNRETAQYFGPGTRLTVT.

At least ten counts were recorded for this clonotype. The chain joins TRBV9 to TRBJ2-1, with TRBD2 identical over 15 bases. CDR3 length: 19 residues. The germline V gene encodes CDR1 SGDLS and CDR2 YYNGEE. J lost 1 base, V lost 0 bases, and 5 bases had no gene match. CDR3 sequence reads: CASSVGGLAGGRSYNEQFF. CDR3 sequence (DNA): TGTGCCAGCAGCGTAGGGGGACTAGCGGGAGGTAGGTCCTACAATGAGCAGTTCTTC.

Sample share makes this clonotype medium-sized. The V call is TRBV29-1, the J call TRBJ1-1, with a tentative D call TRBD1 (6 bases). Trimming left V 4 bases short and J 4 bases short, with 10 bases between. This CDR3 has 12 amino acids. Germline V gene sequence: CDR1 SQVTM, CDR2 ANQGSEA. This CDR3 reads CSVGGALTEAFF. The CDR3 DNA is TGCAGCGTTGGGGGGGCCCTCACTGAAGCTTTCTTT.

This clonotype has at least ten counts. CDR3 coding DNA: TGTGCCAGCAGCCGGACTAGCGGGATTGAGACCCAGTACTTC. Amino acids: CASSRTSGIETQYF. This chain connects TRBV11-2 to TRBJ2-5, with 12 nucleotides matching TRBD2. CDR3 size: 14 residues. Germline trimming cut 5 bases from V and 5 bases from J; bases unmatched to any gene: 3. CDR1 SGHAT and CDR2 FQNNGV come from the germline V gene.

This chain links TRBV2 with TRBJ2-3; D is unclear. CDR1 is SNHLY, CDR2 FYNNEI, per germline. Between the trimmed V and J ends, which lost 4 bases and 6 bases, there was a span of 8 bases. This CDR3 is 12 amino acids long. DNA of the CDR3: TGTGCCAGCAGTGGAGTGTGGGATACGCAGTATTTT. Protein sequence: CASSGVWDTQYF.

This clonotype turned up a few times. For the CDR3, the DNA is TGTGCCAGCAGTTTCCCGGGCCGGGAGCAGTACTTC. Translating gives CASSFPGREQYF. This chain uses TRBV28 with TRBJ2-7, with D uncertain. The CDR3 is 12 amino acids. V was clipped by 3 bases and J by 7 bases, with 10 bases between them. Per the germline V gene, CDR1 is MDHEN and CDR2 is SYDVKM.

This clonotype was counted at least ten times. The J gene is TRBJ2-1, the V gene TRBV7-2; D tentatively fits TRBD1 or TRBD2 (7 bases each). V lost 1 base and J 9 bases, leaving 16 bases between the germline ends. The CDR3 has 15 amino acids. Germline-derived CDR1 and CDR2 are SGHTA and FQGNSA. This CDR3 reads CASSLVGRGRIEQFF. The CDR3, as DNA: TGTGCCAGCAGCTTAGTGGGGAGGGGGCGAATTGAGCAGTTCTTC.

In its sample, this clonotype is medium-sized. The chain joins TRBV12-3 or TRBV12-4 to TRBJ2-1; TRBD2 agrees at 15 bases. The CDR3 covers 16 residues. V dropped 5 bases and J dropped 9; count of bases not matched to a gene: 8. The CDR3, as DNA: TGTGCCAGCAGTCCCGCTGGACTAGCGGGGGGGGGTGAGCAGTTCTTC. Amino acid sequence: CASSPAGLAGGGEQFF.

This clonotype occurred many times. The chain couples TRBV19 to TRBJ1-1; a possible D gene is TRBD1 (6 bases). Between the trimmed V and J ends, which lost 3 bases and 8 bases, there was a span of 16 bases. Germline V lookup: CDR1 LNHDA, CDR2 SQIVND (reference sequence). CDR3 length: 14 residues. CDR3: CASSINQGHVEAFF. The CDR3 nucleotides are TGTGCCAGTAGTATCAACCAGGGGCATGTCGAAGCTTTCTTT.

This clonotype has at least ten counts. This sequence joins TRBV6-2 or TRBV6-3 and TRBJ1-5; no reliable D call. The germline V and J ends were trimmed by 6 bases and 4 bases, with 7 bases remaining between them. From germline, CDR1 is MNHEY and CDR2 SVGEGT. This CDR3 region has 12 residues. CDR3 DNA sequence: TGTGCCAGCAGGGGTCTAAATCAGCCCCAGCATTTT. Its protein is CASRGLNQPQHF.

This clonotype is medium-sized (0.01 to 0.1%) within its sample. The chain recombines TRBV6-5 with TRBJ2-1, with 8 bases aligning to TRBD1. This CDR3 contains 12 residues. J lost 7 bases, V lost 6 bases, and 2 bases had no gene match. Germline V gene lookup returns CDR1 MNHEY and CDR2 SVGAGI. Here the CDR3 reads CASRTGVNEQFF. CDR3 DNA sequence: TGTGCCAGCAGGACAGGGGTAAATGAGCAGTTCTTC.

The chain links TRBV7-2 to TRBJ2-1; D is ambiguous. The CDR3 runs to 13 residues. V was trimmed by 1 base and J by 5 bases, leaving 6 bases between them. CDR1 is SGHTA and CDR2 is FQGNSA in the germline V gene. The CDR3 DNA follows: TGTGCCAGCAGCTTAGATGGGGACAATGAGCAGTTCTTC. Encoded protein: CASSLDGDNEQFF.